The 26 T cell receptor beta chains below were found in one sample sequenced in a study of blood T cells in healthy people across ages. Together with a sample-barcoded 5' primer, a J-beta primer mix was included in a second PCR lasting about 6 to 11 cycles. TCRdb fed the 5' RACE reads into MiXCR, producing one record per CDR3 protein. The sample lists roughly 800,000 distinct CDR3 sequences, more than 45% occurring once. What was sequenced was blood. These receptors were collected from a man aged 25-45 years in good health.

This chain's CDR3 is CASSDEVGYNEQFF. Here the CDR3 DNA reads TGTGCCAGCAGTGACGAAGTCGGCTACAATGAGCAGTTCTTC. This chain connects TRBV6-5 to TRBJ2-1; D gene ambiguous. Germline values: CDR1 MNHEY, CDR2 SVGAGI. The CDR3 loop spans 14 amino acids. V was shortened by 5 bases and J by 3 bases, with 11 bases between the two germline ends.

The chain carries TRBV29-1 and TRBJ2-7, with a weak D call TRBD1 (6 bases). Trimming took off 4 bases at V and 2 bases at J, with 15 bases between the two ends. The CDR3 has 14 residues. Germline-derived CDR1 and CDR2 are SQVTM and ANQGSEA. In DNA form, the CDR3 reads TGCAGCGTTGTCATGCGACAGGCAACCTACGAGCAGTACTTC. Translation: CSVVMRQATYEQYF.

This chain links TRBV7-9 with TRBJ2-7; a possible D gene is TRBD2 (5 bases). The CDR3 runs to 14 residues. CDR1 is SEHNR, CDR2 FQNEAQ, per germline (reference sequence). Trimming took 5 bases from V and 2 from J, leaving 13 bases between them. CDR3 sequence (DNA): TGTGCCAGCAGCCCGTGGGAGTGGCCCTACGAGCAGTACTTC. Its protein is CASSPWEWPYEQYF.

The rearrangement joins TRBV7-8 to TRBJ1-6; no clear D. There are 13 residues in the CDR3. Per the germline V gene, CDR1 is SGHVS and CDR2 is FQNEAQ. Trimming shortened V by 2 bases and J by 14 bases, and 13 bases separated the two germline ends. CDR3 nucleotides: TGTGCCAGCAGCTTACCGGGAAGCCGAGCCCTCCACTTT. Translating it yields CASSLPGSRALHF. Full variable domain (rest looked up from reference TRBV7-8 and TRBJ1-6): GAGVSQSPRYKVAKRGQDVALRCDPISGHVSLFWYQQALGQGPEFLTYFQNEAQLDKSGLPSDRFFAERPEGSVSTLKIQRTQQEDSAVYLCASSLPGSRALHFGNGTRLTVT.

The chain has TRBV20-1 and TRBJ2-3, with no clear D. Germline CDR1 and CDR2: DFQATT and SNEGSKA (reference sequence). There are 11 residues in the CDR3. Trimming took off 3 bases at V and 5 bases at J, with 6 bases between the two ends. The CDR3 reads CSARKLDTQYF. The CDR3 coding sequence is TGCAGTGCTAGGAAACTAGATACGCAGTATTTT.

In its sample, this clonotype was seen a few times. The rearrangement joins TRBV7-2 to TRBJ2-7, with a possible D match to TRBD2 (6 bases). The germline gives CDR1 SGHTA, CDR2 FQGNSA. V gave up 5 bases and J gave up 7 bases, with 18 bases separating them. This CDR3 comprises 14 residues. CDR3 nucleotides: TGTGCCAGCAGCCGGGACTCCTCGCTGGGAGAGCAGTACTTC. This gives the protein CASSRDSSLGEQYF.

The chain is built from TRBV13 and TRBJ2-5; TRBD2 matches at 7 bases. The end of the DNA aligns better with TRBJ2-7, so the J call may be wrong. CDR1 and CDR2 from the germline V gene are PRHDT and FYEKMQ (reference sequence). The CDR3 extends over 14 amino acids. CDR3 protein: CASGLTGGIHEQYF. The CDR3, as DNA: TGTGCCAGCGGTTTAACGGGAGGCATCCACGAGCAGTACTTC.

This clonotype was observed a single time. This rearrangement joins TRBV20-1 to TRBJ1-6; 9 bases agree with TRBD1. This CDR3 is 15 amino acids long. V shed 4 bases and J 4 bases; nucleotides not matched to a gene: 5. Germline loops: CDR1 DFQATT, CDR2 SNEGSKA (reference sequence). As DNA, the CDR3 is TGCAGTGCTACACAGGGGGCACTATATAATTCACCCCTCCACTTT. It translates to CSATQGALYNSPLHF.

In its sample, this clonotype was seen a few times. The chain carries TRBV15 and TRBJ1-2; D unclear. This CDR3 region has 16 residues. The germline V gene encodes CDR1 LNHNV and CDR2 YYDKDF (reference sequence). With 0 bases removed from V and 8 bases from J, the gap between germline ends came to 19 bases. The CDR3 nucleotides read TGTGCCACCAGCAGAGATCGAGCAGGATACCCTGTCGGCTACACCTTC. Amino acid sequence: CATSRDRAGYPVGYTF.

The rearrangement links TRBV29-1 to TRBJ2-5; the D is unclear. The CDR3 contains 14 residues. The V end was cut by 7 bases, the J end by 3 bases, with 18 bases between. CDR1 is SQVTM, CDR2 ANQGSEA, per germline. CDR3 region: CSASGLSVEETQYF. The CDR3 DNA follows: TGCAGCGCCTCCGGCTTGTCGGTGGAAGAGACCCAGTACTTC.

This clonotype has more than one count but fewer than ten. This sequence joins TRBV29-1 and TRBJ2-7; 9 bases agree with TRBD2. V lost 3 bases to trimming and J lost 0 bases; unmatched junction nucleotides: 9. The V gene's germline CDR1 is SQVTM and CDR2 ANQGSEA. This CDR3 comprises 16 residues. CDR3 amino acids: CSVEIAGEASSYEQYF. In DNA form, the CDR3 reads TGCAGCGTTGAGATAGCGGGAGAAGCCAGCTCCTACGAGCAGTACTTC.

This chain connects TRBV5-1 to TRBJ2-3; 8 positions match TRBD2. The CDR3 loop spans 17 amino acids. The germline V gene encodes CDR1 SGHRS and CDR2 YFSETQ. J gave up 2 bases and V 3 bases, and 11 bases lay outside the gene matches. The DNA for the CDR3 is TGCGCCAGCAGCTCGGACCCGAGAGCGGGAGTCACAGATACGCAGTATTTT. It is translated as CASSSDPRAGVTDTQYF.

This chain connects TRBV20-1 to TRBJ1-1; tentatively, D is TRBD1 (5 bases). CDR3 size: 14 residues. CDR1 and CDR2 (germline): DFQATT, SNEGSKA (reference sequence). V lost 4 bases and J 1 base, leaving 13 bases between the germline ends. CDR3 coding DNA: TGCAGTGCTACGTCAGGAGGGGAGAACACTGAAGCTTTCTTT. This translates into CSATSGGENTEAFF.

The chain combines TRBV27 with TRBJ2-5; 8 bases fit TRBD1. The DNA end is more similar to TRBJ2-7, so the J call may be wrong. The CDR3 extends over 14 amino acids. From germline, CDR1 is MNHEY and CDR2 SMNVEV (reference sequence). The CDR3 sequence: CASSTTGGFYEQYF. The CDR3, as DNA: TGTGCCAGCAGTACTACAGGGGGTTTTTACGAGCAGTACTTC.

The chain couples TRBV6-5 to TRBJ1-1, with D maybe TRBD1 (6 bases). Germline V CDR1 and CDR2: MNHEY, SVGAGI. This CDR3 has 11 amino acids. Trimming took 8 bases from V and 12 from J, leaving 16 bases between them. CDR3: CASYGQRATFF. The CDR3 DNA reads TGTGCCAGCTACGGACAGAGGGCAACTTTCTTT.

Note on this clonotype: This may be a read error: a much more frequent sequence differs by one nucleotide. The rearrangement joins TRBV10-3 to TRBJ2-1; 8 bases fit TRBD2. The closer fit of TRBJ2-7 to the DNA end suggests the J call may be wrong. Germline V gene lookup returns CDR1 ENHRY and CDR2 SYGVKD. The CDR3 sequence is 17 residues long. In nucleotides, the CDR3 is TGTGCCATCCGGGGGGGGCTCGGAACAACCTCCTACAATGAGCAGTACTTC. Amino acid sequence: CAIRGGLGTTSYNEQYF.

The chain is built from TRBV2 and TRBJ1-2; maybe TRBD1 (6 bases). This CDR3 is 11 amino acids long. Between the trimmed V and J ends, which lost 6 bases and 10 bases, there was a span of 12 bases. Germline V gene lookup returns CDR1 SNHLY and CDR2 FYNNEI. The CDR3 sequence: CASRDDRSYTF. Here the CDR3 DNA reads TGTGCCAGCAGAGATGACAGGTCCTACACCTTC.

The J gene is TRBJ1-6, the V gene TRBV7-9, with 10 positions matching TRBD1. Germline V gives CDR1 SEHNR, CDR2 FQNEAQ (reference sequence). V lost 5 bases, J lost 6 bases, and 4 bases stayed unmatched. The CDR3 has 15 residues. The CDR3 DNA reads TGTGCCAGCAGCGGAAGACAGGGGGCTAATTCACCCCTCCACTTT. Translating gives CASSGRQGANSPLHF.

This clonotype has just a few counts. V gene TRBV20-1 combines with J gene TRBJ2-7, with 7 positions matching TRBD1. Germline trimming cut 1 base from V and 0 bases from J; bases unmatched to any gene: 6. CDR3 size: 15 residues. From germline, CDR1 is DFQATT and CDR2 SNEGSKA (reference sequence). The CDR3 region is CSARVLTGPSYEQYF. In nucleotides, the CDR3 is TGCAGTGCTAGAGTCCTGACAGGGCCCTCCTACGAGCAGTACTTC.

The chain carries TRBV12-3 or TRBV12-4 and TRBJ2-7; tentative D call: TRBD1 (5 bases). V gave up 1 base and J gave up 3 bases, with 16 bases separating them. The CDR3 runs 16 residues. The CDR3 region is CASSLGGRASFYEQYF. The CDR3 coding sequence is TGTGCCAGCAGTTTAGGAGGCAGGGCATCTTTCTACGAGCAGTACTTC.

The CDR3 nucleotides are TGTGCCAGCAGCCAAGATTGGAACCCCCAGAATCAGCCCCAGCATTTT. It codes for CASSQDWNPQNQPQHF. J is TRBJ1-5 and V is TRBV4-2; D uncertain. Trimming left V 0 bases short and J 4 bases short, with 13 bases between. From germline, CDR1 is LGHNA and CDR2 YNFKEQ. This CDR3 is built from 16 residues.

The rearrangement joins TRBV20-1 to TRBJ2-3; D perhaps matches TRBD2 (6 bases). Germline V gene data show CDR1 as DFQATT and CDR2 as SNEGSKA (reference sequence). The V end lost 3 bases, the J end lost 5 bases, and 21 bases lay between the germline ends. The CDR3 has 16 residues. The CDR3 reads CSARGNWGGALDTQYF. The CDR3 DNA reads TGCAGTGCTAGGGGCAATTGGGGCGGGGCCCTAGATACGCAGTATTTT.

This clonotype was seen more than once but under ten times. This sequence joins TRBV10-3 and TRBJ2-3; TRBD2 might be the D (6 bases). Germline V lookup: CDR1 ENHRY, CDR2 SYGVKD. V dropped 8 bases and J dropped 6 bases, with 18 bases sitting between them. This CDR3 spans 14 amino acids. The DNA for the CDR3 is TGTGCCATCGCCGTGGGGTGGGAGGAGGATACGCAGTATTTT. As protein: CAIAVGWEEDTQYF.

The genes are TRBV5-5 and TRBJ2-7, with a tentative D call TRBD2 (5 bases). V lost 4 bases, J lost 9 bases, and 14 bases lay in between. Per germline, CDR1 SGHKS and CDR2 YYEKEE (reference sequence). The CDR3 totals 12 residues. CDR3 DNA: TGTGCCAGCAGCCGGGGAGACGGAGGGCAGTACTTC. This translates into CASSRGDGGQYF.

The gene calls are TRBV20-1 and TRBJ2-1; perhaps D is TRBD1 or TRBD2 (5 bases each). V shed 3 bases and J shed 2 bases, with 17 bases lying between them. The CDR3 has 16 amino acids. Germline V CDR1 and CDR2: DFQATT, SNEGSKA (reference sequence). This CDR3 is CSASDPRDRTYNEQFF. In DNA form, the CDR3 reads TGCAGTGCTAGCGATCCCCGGGACCGAACCTACAATGAGCAGTTCTTC.

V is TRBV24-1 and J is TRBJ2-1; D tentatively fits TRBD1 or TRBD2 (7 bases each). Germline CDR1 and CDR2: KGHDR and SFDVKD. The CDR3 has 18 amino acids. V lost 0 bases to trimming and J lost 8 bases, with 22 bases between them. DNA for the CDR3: TGTGCCACCAGTGATTTGAGAGCGGGGACAGTTTCAGTACATGAGCAGTTCTTC. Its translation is CATSDLRAGTVSVHEQFF.